This TCR beta chain is drawn from a study of blood T cell repertoires in COVID-19. The data were produced by immunoSEQ multiplex PCR, yet TCRdb's version contains in-frame clones alone and is incomplete. The sample shows 110,000 or so clones, over 65% of them seen only once. Germline V gives CDR1 KGHSH, CDR2 LQKENI. V was shortened by 3 bases and J by 6 bases, with 12 bases between the two germline ends. The CDR3 has 14 residues. The source material was peripheral blood. This TCR came from a woman aged 40 to 55 with acute or convalescent COVID-19. J is TRBJ1-5 and V is TRBV18; TRBD1 might be the D (5 bases). The CDR3 region is CASSPGGGSQPQHF. The DNA of the CDR3 is TGTGCCAGCTCACCGGGGGGTGGGAGTCAGCCCCAGCATTTT.